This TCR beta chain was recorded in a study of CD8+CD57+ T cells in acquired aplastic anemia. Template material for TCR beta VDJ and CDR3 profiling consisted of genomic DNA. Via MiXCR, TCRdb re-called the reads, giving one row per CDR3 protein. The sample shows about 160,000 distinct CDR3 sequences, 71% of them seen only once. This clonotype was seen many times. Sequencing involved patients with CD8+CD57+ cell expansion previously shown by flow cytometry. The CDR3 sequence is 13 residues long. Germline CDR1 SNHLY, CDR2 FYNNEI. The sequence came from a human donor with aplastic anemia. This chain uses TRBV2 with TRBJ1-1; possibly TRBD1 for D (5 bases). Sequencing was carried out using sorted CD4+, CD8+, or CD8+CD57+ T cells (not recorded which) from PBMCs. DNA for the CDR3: TGTGCAGCACGGGGGGAGGGGAACACTGAAGCTTTCTTT. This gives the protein CAARGEGNTEAFF.